The clone carrying this T cell receptor (beta chain) occurred a few times. As yet, its antigen is unknown. The donors were part of the roughly 130-subject validation cohort, which stood apart from the approximately 670-subject first cohort. The data derive from a study of cytomegalovirus exposure and HLA in healthy donors. Overall study findings and caveats: It was found in a later analysis that first-cohort TCR clusters tended to co-occur in the 90 to 150 validation repertoires. Cytomegalovirus status, reportedly, was diagnosed with high specificity and sensitivity by the classifier.

Produced via immunoSEQ multiplex PCR; TCRdb's table is partial and in-frame only. The sample has 250,000 to 350,000 clones; 88% are singletons. With 2 bases removed from V and 3 bases from J, the gap between germline ends came to 8 bases. This CDR3 spans 13 amino acids. Germline V gene sequence: CDR1 MGHRA, CDR2 YSYEKL. The rearrangement links TRBV4-1 to TRBJ2-7; no firm D call. This clonotype originated in a man between 25 and 39 years old in good health and CMV-seronegative. The sequencing input was PBMCs. Here the CDR3 DNA reads TGCGCCAGCAGCCAAAGCTTATTCTACGAGCAGTACTTC. As protein: CASSQSLFYEQYF.